Below are 4 T cell receptor beta chains sequenced from a single sample in a study of Ad26.COV2.S vaccination and SARS-CoV-2 variants. Treatment: 19 received Ad26.COV2.S at low or high dose, single or two shots; about 5 received placebo; per-sample allocation not given. Day 63 after the first vaccine or placebo injection was the time point for sampling. The repertoire was sequenced with immunoSEQ multiplex PCR; TCRdb's copy has only in-frame clones and lacks some. This table holds hundreds of thousands of clones, around 84% found once. This sample comprised peripheral blood, obtained in a trial of Ad26.COV2.S vaccine versus placebo. These receptors were obtained from a person between 18 and 65 years old who received the Ad26.COV2.S COVID-19 vaccine or a placebo.

The chain uses TRBV11-2 and TRBJ1-1; the D is unclear. The V end lost 4 bases, the J end lost 8 bases, and 2 bases lay between the germline ends. The CDR3 is 9 residues long. Germline loops: CDR1 SGHAT, CDR2 FQNNGV. CDR3 region: CASSCEAFF. The CDR3 nucleotides are TGTGCCAGCAGCTGCGAAGCTTTCTTT.

CDR3 nucleotide sequence: TGTGCCAGCAGCCGACAGGGCCTCTACGAGCAGTACTTC. Translated: CASSRQGLYEQYF. The J gene is TRBJ2-7, the V gene TRBV7-8; TRBD1 aligns across 7 bases. The CDR3 runs 13 residues. Losses at the gene ends were 5 bases for V and 3 bases for J; bases not matched to a gene: 4. Germline V gene sequence: CDR1 SGHVS, CDR2 FQNEAQ.

V is TRBV6-5 and J is TRBJ1-2; TRBD1 aligns across 7 bases. After removal of 10 bases from V and 2 bases from J, the junction contained 7 bases not matched to a gene. This CDR3 region has 13 residues. Germline V gene data show CDR1 as MNHEY and CDR2 as SVGAGI. The CDR3 bases are TGTGCCACCTGGACAGGTCAGAACTATGGCTACACCTTC. This sequence encodes CATWTGQNYGYTF.

The CDR3 coding sequence is TGTGCCAGCAGTGAATTTATAGGGGGGGAGACCCAGTACTTC. This codes for CASSEFIGGETQYF. The chain links TRBV2 to TRBJ2-5, with D perhaps given as TRBD1 or TRBD2 (6 bases each). Germline values: CDR1 SNHLY, CDR2 FYNNEI. Trimming pared 2 bases from V and 5 bases from J, leaving 12 bases between. This CDR3 comprises 14 residues.